The 25 T cell receptor beta chains below were found in one sample sequenced in a study of vaccination and CD4 T cells after COVID-19 (dated by TCRdb to the early 2020s). These receptors' targets are unknown. Library prep was done by PCR. Sequencing took place on an Illumina iSeq 100. At the Johns Hopkins FTIC core, DNA from the cultured CD4+ T cells underwent TCR sequencing with the Oncomine TCR Beta short-read assay. TCRdb redid the processing of the public reads, applying fastp at Q25 and MiXCR, and retained in-frame beta chains. Each CDR3 protein gets just one entry, which takes the most common genes and DNA from the rows behind it. Present in this sample are roughly 7,400 distinct CDR3 sequences, around 40% of which were seen just once. The ten largest clones add up to roughly 13% of the sample. In the paper's terms, the treatment or condition label means: roughly 10-day PBMC culture with coronavirus spike peptide pools or control peptides (ViraFEST assay). CD4+ T cells from unexposed donors were collected before the COVID-19 pandemic (2011-2018).

Material: CD4+ T cells from blood, cultured in vitro. These receptor sequences come from a human donor in good health.

This clonotype has only a few counts. The chain uses TRBV19 and TRBJ1-5; D is perhaps TRBD1 (5 bases). The CDR3 consists of 14 residues. The germline gives CDR1 LNHDA, CDR2 SQIVND (reference sequence). The germline V and J ends were trimmed by 6 bases and 0 bases, with 9 bases remaining between them. This CDR3 reads CASRGVSSNQPQHF. DNA of the CDR3: TGTGCCAGTAGAGGGGTCTCTAGCAATCAGCCCCAGCATTTT.

This clonotype was seen a few times. This chain uses TRBV6-1 with TRBJ2-2; D remains unclear. The V gene's germline CDR1 is MNHNS and CDR2 SASEGT. CDR3 length: 13 amino acids. Trimming pared 5 bases from V and 6 bases from J, leaving 10 bases between. In DNA, the CDR3 is TGTGCCAGCAGTCCGCTAGGAGCCGGGGAGCTGTTTTTT. Its translation is CASSPLGAGELFF.

The chain links TRBV11-2 to TRBJ1-1; D possibly corresponds to TRBD1 (5 bases). This CDR3 is 13 amino acids long. Trimming took off 5 bases at V and 5 bases at J, with 12 bases between the two ends. Germline CDR1 and CDR2: SGHAT and FQNNGV. CDR3 coding DNA: TGTGCCAGCAGCCGAGAGTACAGGACTGAAGCTTTCTTT. Its protein is CASSREYRTEAFF. The full variable domain, its missing parts supplied by reference TRBV11-2 and TRBJ1-1, is EAGVAQSPRYKIIEKRQSVAFWCNPISGHATLYWYQQILGQGPKLLIQFQNNGVVDDSQLPKDRFSAERLKGVDSTLKIQPAKLEDSAVYLCASSREYRTEAFFGQGTRLTVV.

The chain employs TRBV7-8 and TRBJ1-2; TRBD1 aligns across 8 bases. The CDR3 extends over 17 amino acids. Trimming at V came to 1 base and at J to 0 bases, leaving 7 bases not matched to a gene. CDR1 and CDR2 from the germline V gene are SGHVS and FQNEAQ. CDR3 protein: CASSLDQGAGANYGYTF. In DNA, the CDR3 is TGTGCCAGCAGCTTAGATCAGGGGGCAGGAGCTAACTATGGCTACACCTTC.

This clonotype is medium-sized in the sample. The rearrangement links TRBV10-3 to TRBJ1-5; no firm D call. Trimming took off 8 bases at V and 2 bases at J, with 13 bases between the two ends. This CDR3 is built from 14 residues. CDR1 is ENHRY and CDR2 is SYGVKD in the germline V gene. In nucleotides, the CDR3 is TGTGCCATCGCTCCGGGGTCGGGCAATCAGCCCCAGCATTTT. Its translation: CAIAPGSGNQPQHF.

A note on this clonotype: It may be a read error: a sequence one base away is much more abundant. The chain couples TRBV6-1 to TRBJ1-1; TRBD1 matches 9 bases. This CDR3 has 13 amino acids. J was trimmed by 4 bases and V by 6 bases; bases with no gene match: 3. The V gene's germline CDR1 is MNHNS and CDR2 SASEGT. As DNA, the CDR3 is TGTGCCAGCAGGGAGGGACAGGGCACTGAAGCTTTCTTT. This translates into CASREGQGTEAFF.

V gene TRBV10-1 combines with J gene TRBJ2-2; D is ambiguous. V dropped 5 bases and J dropped 3 bases, with 7 bases sitting between them. From germline, CDR1 is WNHNN and CDR2 SYGVQD (reference sequence). This CDR3 contains 13 residues. The chain's CDR3 is CASSLQDTGELFF. DNA for the CDR3: TGCGCCAGCAGTCTACAAGACACCGGGGAGCTGTTTTTT.

By share of the sample, this clonotype is medium-sized (0.01 to 0.1%). This rearrangement joins TRBV6-1 to TRBJ1-5; tentatively, D is TRBD1 (5 bases). Germline loops: CDR1 MNHNS, CDR2 SASEGT. CDR3 length equals 16 residues. The ends were cut back, 4 bases at V and 5 bases at J, with 18 bases in the middle. The CDR3 DNA reads as TGTGCCAGCAGTGCCAGGGAGGCGGGTTCCCATCAGCCCCAGCATTTT. Its translation is CASSAREAGSHQPQHF.

This clonotype was seen more than once but under ten times. The genes are TRBV6-5 and TRBJ2-7, with TRBD1 as a possible D gene (6 bases). CDR1 and CDR2 (germline): MNHEY, SVGAGI. The CDR3 is 14 residues long. Trimming shortened V by 4 bases and J by 4 bases, and 14 bases separated the two germline ends. CDR3 in amino acids: CASSLGQWTYEQYF. The CDR3 nucleotides are TGTGCCAGCAGTTTGGGACAATGGACTTACGAGCAGTACTTC.

This sequence joins TRBV30 and TRBJ1-2, with D uncertain. CDR1 is GTSNPN and CDR2 is SVGIG in the germline V gene (reference sequence). The CDR3 extends over 13 amino acids. The ends were cut back, 5 bases at V and 0 bases at J, with 10 bases in the middle. The CDR3 region has the DNA TGTGCCTGGGAGAAAACCCCTAACTATGGCTACACCTTC. The encoded protein is CAWEKTPNYGYTF.

V is TRBV10-1 and J is TRBJ2-5; the match to TRBD1 covers 8 bases. The germline CDR1 and CDR2 sequences are WNHNN and SYGVQD (reference sequence). The CDR3 runs to 15 residues. With V trimmed by 4 bases and J by 5 bases, 9 bases remained unmatched. CDR3 amino acids: CASSAVWTGTETQYF. CDR3 DNA: TGCGCCAGCAGTGCAGTCTGGACAGGGACGGAGACCCAGTACTTC.

The chain combines TRBV7-6 with TRBJ2-7; the D gene could be TRBD1 or TRBD2 (6 bases each). The CDR3 has 15 residues. V lost 3 bases and J 0 bases, leaving 12 bases between the germline ends. Looked up from germline, CDR1 is SGHVS and CDR2 is FNYEAQ. The CDR3 DNA is TGTGCCAGCAGCTTGGAAGGGGGGAGCTCCTACGAGCAGTACTTC. It encodes CASSLEGGSSYEQYF.

The chain has TRBV20-1 and TRBJ1-4; TRBD1 matches 7 bases. Germline lookup yields CDR1 DFQATT and CDR2 SNEGSKA (reference sequence). The CDR3 has 14 residues. The J segment lost 7 bases and the V segment lost 6 bases, leaving 11 bases of the junction unmatched. The CDR3 sequence is CSAEDKGAGEKLFF. CDR3 nucleotides: TGCAGTGCCGAAGACAAGGGGGCAGGTGAAAAACTGTTTTTT.

The chain combines TRBV5-4 with TRBJ1-1; 7 nucleotides match TRBD1. CDR3 length: 15 residues. The germline V gene has CDR1 SGHNT and CDR2 YYREEE (reference sequence). Trimming at V came to 2 bases and at J to 0 bases, leaving 4 bases not matched to a gene. CDR3 DNA: TGTGCCAGCAGCTTAGCTGGGACAGTGAACACTGAAGCTTTCTTT. This codes for CASSLAGTVNTEAFF.

Only a few counts were recorded for this clonotype. The chain is built from TRBV6-1 and TRBJ1-5, with 10 bases matching TRBD1. The ends lost 5 bases at V and 5 bases at J; junction bases unmatched: 12. The CDR3 is made up of 17 amino acids. The germline V gene has CDR1 MNHNS and CDR2 SASEGT. The CDR3 DNA follows: TGTGCCAGCAGTATTTCCTTTACCGGGACAGGGGATCAGCCCCAGCATTTT. Protein product: CASSISFTGTGDQPQHF.

This clonotype showed up just a few times. The V call is TRBV6-1, the J call TRBJ2-7; the D is unclear. With 8 bases removed from V and 3 bases from J, the gap between germline ends came to 14 bases. Per the germline V gene, CDR1 is MNHNS and CDR2 is SASEGT. The CDR3 is 13 amino acids. As DNA, the CDR3 is TGTGCCAGCTCTTTGGGGTCCGACTACGAGCAGTACTTC. Translation: CASSLGSDYEQYF.

J is TRBJ1-2 and V is TRBV30, with D perhaps TRBD1 (6 bases). Germline V lookup: CDR1 GTSNPN, CDR2 SVGIG (reference sequence). The CDR3 is 12 residues long. V shed 5 bases and J shed 8 bases, with 15 bases lying between them. CDR3 sequence: CAWAGGPEGYTF. Written as DNA, the CDR3 is TGTGCCTGGGCCGGGGGCCCCGAAGGCTACACCTTC.

The V call is TRBV11-2, the J call TRBJ1-1; D ambiguous. The CDR3 length is 13 residues. Trimming removed 3 bases from V and 0 bases from J, with 5 bases in between. The germline V gene encodes CDR1 SGHAT and CDR2 FQNNGV. In DNA form, the CDR3 reads TGTGCCAGCAGCTTCCATATGAACACTGAAGCTTTCTTT. Encoded protein: CASSFHMNTEAFF.

This clonotype turned up a few times. The V and J genes are TRBV7-9 and TRBJ1-6; D call uncertain. This CDR3 has 15 amino acids. With 2 bases removed from V and 5 bases from J, the gap between germline ends came to 10 bases. Germline CDR1 and CDR2: SEHNR and FQNEAQ (reference sequence). The CDR3 DNA reads as TGTGCCAGCAGCTTACGGGGAGATAATAATTCACCCCTCCACTTT. Its protein is CASSLRGDNNSPLHF.

This rearrangement joins TRBV5-5 to TRBJ2-7, with TRBD2 matching 10 bases. The CDR3 is 16 amino acids. The junction had 8 bases not matched to a gene; V was cut back by 1 base and J by 4 bases. Germline V gives CDR1 SGHKS, CDR2 YYEKEE (reference sequence). In nucleotides, the CDR3 is TGTGCCAGCAGCTTGTCTCTAGCGGGGGCAATTTACGAGCAGTACTTC. It yields the protein CASSLSLAGAIYEQYF.

The J gene is TRBJ1-1, the V gene TRBV5-1; perhaps TRBD1 as D (5 bases). V shed 2 bases and J shed 3 bases, with 8 bases lying between them. The CDR3 has 13 residues. Germline CDR1 is SGHRS and CDR2 is YFSETQ. CDR3 sequence reads: CASSFQGDTEAFF. CDR3 coding DNA: TGCGCCAGCAGCTTCCAAGGGGACACTGAAGCTTTCTTT.

V and J are TRBV12-3 or TRBV12-4 and TRBJ2-1; no definite D call. V was cut by 7 bases and J by 8 bases, with 12 bases left in between. The CDR3 contains 12 residues. For the CDR3, the DNA is TGTGCCAGCACCCGGACCCTGTATGAGCAGTTCTTC. Translated: CASTRTLYEQFF.

This clonotype was counted only a few times. V and J are TRBV6-1 and TRBJ1-4; D is unresolved. The CDR3 covers 12 residues. With 2 bases removed from V and 8 bases from J, the gap between germline ends came to 6 bases. Germline values: CDR1 MNHNS, CDR2 SASEGT. The CDR3 coding sequence is TGTGCCAGCAGTGAATATAGCGAAAAACTGTTTTTT. This gives the protein CASSEYSEKLFF.

The J gene is TRBJ2-3, the V gene TRBV19; 9 bases line up with TRBD2. Unmatched junction bases numbered 10, after V lost 5 bases and J lost 1 base. Per germline, CDR1 LNHDA and CDR2 SQIVND (reference sequence). This CDR3 region has 17 residues. The CDR3 region has the DNA TGTGCCAGTAGTGGCCCGACTAGCGGAAAAGGCACAGATACGCAGTATTTT. It yields the protein CASSGPTSGKGTDTQYF. Looking up the rest from reference TRBV19 and TRBJ2-3 gives the full variable domain: DGGITQSPKYLFRKEGQNVTLSCEQNLNHDAMYWYRQDPGQGLRLIYYSQIVNDFQKGDIAEGYSVSREKKESFPLTVTSAQKNPTAFYLCASSGPTSGKGTDTQYFGPGTRLTVL.

V is TRBV6-1 and J is TRBJ2-1; D possibly corresponds to TRBD2 (6 bases). Germline V gives CDR1 MNHNS, CDR2 SASEGT. CDR3 size: 14 residues. V was cut by 5 bases and J by 6 bases, with 14 bases left in between. CDR3 amino acids: CASSTPGLINEQFF. CDR3 DNA sequence: TGTGCCAGCAGTACACCGGGACTGATCAATGAGCAGTTCTTC.